This TCR beta chain was found in a study of cytomegalovirus exposure and HLA in healthy donors. In the PCR, 60 Vbeta and 13 Jbeta primers were used. Sequencing was performed with immunoSEQ multiplex PCR; in TCRdb, only in-frame clones are kept and a portion is missing. The top ten hold 5.5% of the sample, which has approximately 89,000 clones, roughly 58% seen once. This clone was recorded once. With V trimmed by 0 bases and J by 2 bases, 6 bases remained unmatched. CDR3 length: 17 amino acids. CDR1 and CDR2 (germline): KGHSH, LQKENI. The sequence came from a woman aged 25 to 39 in good health and CMV-seropositive. Sequenced material: PBMCs. This chain links TRBV18 with TRBJ1-2, with TRBD1 identical over 10 bases. CDR3 amino acids: CASSPPPGQGKNYGYTF. The CDR3 DNA reads as TGTGCCAGCTCACCACCACCGGGACAGGGGAAGAACTATGGCTACACCTTC. The full variable domain, its missing parts supplied by reference TRBV18 and TRBJ1-2, is NAGVMQNPRHLVRRRGQEARLRCSPMKGHSHVYWYRQLPEEGLKFMVYLQKENIIDESGMPKERFSAEFPKEGPSILRIQQVVRGDSAAYFCASSPPPGQGKNYGYTFGSGTRLTVV.